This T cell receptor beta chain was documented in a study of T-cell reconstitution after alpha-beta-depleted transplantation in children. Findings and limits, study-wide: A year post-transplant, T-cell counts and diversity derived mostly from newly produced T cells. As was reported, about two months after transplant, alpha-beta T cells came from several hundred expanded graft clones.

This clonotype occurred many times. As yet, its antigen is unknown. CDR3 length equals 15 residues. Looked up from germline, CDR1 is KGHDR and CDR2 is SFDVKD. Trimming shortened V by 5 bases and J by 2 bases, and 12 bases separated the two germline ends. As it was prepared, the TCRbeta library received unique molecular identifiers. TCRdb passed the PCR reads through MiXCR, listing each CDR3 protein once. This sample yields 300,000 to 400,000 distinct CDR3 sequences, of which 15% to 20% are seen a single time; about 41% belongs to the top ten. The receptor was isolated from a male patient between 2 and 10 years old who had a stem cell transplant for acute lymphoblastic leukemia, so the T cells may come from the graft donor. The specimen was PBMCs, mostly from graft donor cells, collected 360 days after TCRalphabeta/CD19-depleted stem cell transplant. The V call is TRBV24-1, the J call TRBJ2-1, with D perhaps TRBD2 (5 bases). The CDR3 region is CATSGGPGAYNEQFF. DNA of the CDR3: TGTGCCACCAGTGGAGGGCCCGGGGCCTACAATGAGCAGTTCTTC.